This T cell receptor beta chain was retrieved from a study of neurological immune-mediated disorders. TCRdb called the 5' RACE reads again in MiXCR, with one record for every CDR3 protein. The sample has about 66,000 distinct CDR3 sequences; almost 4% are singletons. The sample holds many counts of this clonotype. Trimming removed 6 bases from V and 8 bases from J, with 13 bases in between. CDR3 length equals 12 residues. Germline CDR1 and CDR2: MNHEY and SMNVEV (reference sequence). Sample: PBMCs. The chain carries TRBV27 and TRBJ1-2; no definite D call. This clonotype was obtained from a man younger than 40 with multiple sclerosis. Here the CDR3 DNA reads TGTGCCAGCAGGCAGGCCTTCGGGGGCTACACCTTC. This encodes CASRQAFGGYTF.